Following are 32 T cell receptor beta chains from one sample sequenced in a study of blood T cell repertoires in COVID-19. Method: immunoSEQ multiplex PCR; TCRdb's copy keeps in-frame clones and lacks some. The table has under 250,000 clones, roughly 88% seen once. Sequences were obtained from PBMCs or T cells enriched from blood (not recorded which). The receptors originated from a woman in her 40s who had been exposed to COVID-19.

V gene TRBV6-2 or TRBV6-3 combines with J gene TRBJ1-6; 7 bases fit TRBD1. The ends lost 5 bases at V and 9 bases at J; junction bases unmatched: 13. Germline CDR1 and CDR2: MNHEY and SVGEGT. The CDR3 is 16 residues long. The CDR3 protein is CASSPHRTGDSSPLHF. The DNA of the CDR3 is TGTGCCAGCAGTCCACATAGGACCGGGGACAGTTCACCCCTCCACTTT.

This chain links TRBV3-1 (or the pseudogene TRBV3-2) with TRBJ2-1; D is perhaps TRBD1 (6 bases). V dropped 0 bases and J dropped 3 bases, with 15 bases sitting between them. Per the germline V gene, CDR1 is LGHDT and CDR2 is YNNKEL (reference sequence). This CDR3 is 17 amino acids long. For the CDR3, the DNA is TGTGCCAGCAGCCAAGAAGGAGATACAGGGCTCTACAATGAGCAGTTCTTC. The encoded protein is CASSQEGDTGLYNEQFF.

The gene calls are TRBV7-2 and TRBJ2-7; 8 positions agree with TRBD2. J lost 3 bases, V lost 5 bases, and 9 bases had no gene match. CDR3 length: 15 amino acids. The germline CDR1 and CDR2 sequences are SGHTA and FQGNSA. The CDR3 DNA sequence: TGTGCCAGCAGCCTCTACGCGGGGGGTATCTACGAGCAGTACTTC. Amino acid sequence: CASSLYAGGIYEQYF. Based on the CDR3 plus reference TRBV7-2 and TRBJ2-7, the full variable domain is GAGVSQSPSNKVTEKGKDVELRCDPISGHTALYWYRQSLGQGLEFLIYFQGNSAPDKSGLPSDRFSAERTGGSVSTLTIQRTQQEDSAVYLCASSLYAGGIYEQYFGPGTRLTVT.

This clone was found once. This chain links TRBV27 with TRBJ2-5, with 7 bases aligning to TRBD2. V dropped 5 bases and J dropped 4; count of bases not matched to a gene: 10. The CDR3 runs to 15 residues. Looked up from germline, CDR1 is MNHEY and CDR2 is SMNVEV (reference sequence). CDR3 sequence: CASSPSQRGRETQYF. CDR3 nucleotide sequence: TGTGCCAGCAGTCCATCTCAGCGGGGAAGAGAGACCCAGTACTTC.

CDR3 bases: TGTGCCAGCCTCTACTCGGGGGTGCGTTTTTGGGAGCAGTACTTC. Translating it yields CASLYSGVRFWEQYF. V usage is TRBV6-4 and J usage is TRBJ2-7; perhaps TRBD2 as D (6 bases). CDR3 length equals 15 residues. Looked up from germline, CDR1 is MRHNA and CDR2 is SNTAGT. Deletions cut 8 bases from V and 7 bases from J, with 24 bases between.

The chain joins TRBV18 to TRBJ2-1, with 8 bases fitting TRBD2. V lost 2 bases to trimming and J lost 10 bases; unmatched junction nucleotides: 7. CDR1 and CDR2 from the germline V gene are KGHSH and LQKENI. The CDR3 totals 14 residues. The CDR3 region has the DNA TGTGCCAGCTCACCAAGTAGCGGGATGGGGGAGCAGTTCTTC. Residues: CASSPSSGMGEQFF.

The J gene is TRBJ1-5, the V gene TRBV15; D possibly corresponds to TRBD1 (6 bases). The CDR3 sequence is 15 residues long. V dropped 1 base and J dropped 6 bases, with 13 bases sitting between them. The germline V gene encodes CDR1 LNHNV and CDR2 YYDKDF (reference sequence). The CDR3 DNA follows: TGTGCCACCAGCAGAGTTCGGACAGCCGGTCAGCCCCAGCATTTT. Amino acid sequence: CATSRVRTAGQPQHF.

The chain carries TRBV19 and TRBJ1-1; D not certain. CDR3 length equals 10 residues. V dropped 9 bases and J dropped 3 bases, with 5 bases sitting between them. Per germline, CDR1 LNHDA and CDR2 SQIVND (reference sequence). In DNA form, the CDR3 reads TGTGCCAGCGGGTACACTGAAGCTTTCTTT. Translated, it gives CASGYTEAFF. Full variable domain (missing parts from reference TRBV19 and TRBJ1-1): DGGITQSPKYLFRKEGQNVTLSCEQNLNHDAMYWYRQDPGQGLRLIYYSQIVNDFQKGDIAEGYSVSREKKESFPLTVTSAQKNPTAFYLCASGYTEAFFGQGTRLTVV.

This rearrangement joins TRBV10-3 to TRBJ1-1; TRBD1 matches at 7 bases. There are 13 residues in the CDR3. The V gene end was trimmed by 5 bases and the J gene end by 8 bases; junction bases not matched to a gene: 8. The germline CDR1 and CDR2 sequences are ENHRY and SYGVKD. CDR3 DNA: TGTGCCATCAGTTCAGGACAGGCCCAGGAAGCTTTCTTT. It yields the protein CAISSGQAQEAFF.

This rearrangement joins TRBV6-5 to TRBJ1-2, with 10 nucleotides matching TRBD1. Losses at the gene ends were 7 bases for V and 4 bases for J; bases not matched to a gene: 6. The CDR3 contains 14 residues. Germline V lookup: CDR1 MNHEY, CDR2 SVGAGI. The CDR3 here is CASTRDRGAYGYTF. Written as DNA, the CDR3 is TGTGCCAGCACCCGGGACAGGGGTGCCTATGGCTACACCTTC.

This clone came up once. At the DNA level, this CDR3 is encoded by other sequences in the same sample as well. The rearrangement joins TRBV28 to TRBJ1-1, with D unclear. Trimming left V 6 bases short and J 1 base short, with 6 bases between. This CDR3 comprises 12 residues. Germline loops: CDR1 MDHEN, CDR2 SYDVKM. In nucleotides, the CDR3 is TGTGCCAGCAGACGGGGGAACACTGAAGCTTTCTTT. Translation gives CASRRGNTEAFF.

V is TRBV6-5 and J is TRBJ2-1; TRBD2 might be the D (5 bases). The germline V gene encodes CDR1 MNHEY and CDR2 SVGAGI. This CDR3 has 14 residues. V lost 4 bases to trimming and J lost 7 bases, with 14 bases between them. CDR3 DNA sequence: TGTGCCAGCAGTTTCAACGGGATGGGTAATGAGCAGTTCTTC. Its translation is CASSFNGMGNEQFF.

The CDR3 is CASSRTASDWPQHF. In DNA, the CDR3 is TGCGCCAGCAGCCGGACAGCGAGCGATTGGCCCCAGCATTTT. This chain uses TRBV4-3 with TRBJ1-5, with D maybe TRBD1 (6 bases). V was cut by 4 bases and J by 9 bases, with 16 bases left in between. Germline CDR1 LGHNA, CDR2 YSLEER. This CDR3 is built from 14 residues.

The V call is TRBV24-1, the J call TRBJ2-7; 14 positions match TRBD2. The V segment lost 0 bases and the J segment 3 bases; nucleotides outside the gene matches: 3. Germline values: CDR1 KGHDR, CDR2 SFDVKD. The CDR3 contains 17 residues. The CDR3 region has the DNA TGTGCCACCAGTGATTTGGGGGGACTAGCGGGAGACTACGAGCAGTACGTC. It is translated as CATSDLGGLAGDYEQYV.

This chain connects TRBV18 to TRBJ1-5; TRBD1 is a possible D gene (6 bases). The CDR3 runs to 17 residues. Per the germline V gene, CDR1 is KGHSH and CDR2 is LQKENI. V lost 2 bases, J lost 0 bases, and 14 bases lay in between. In DNA, the CDR3 is TGTGCCAGCTCACCATCGACACAGGGCCATAGCAATCAGCCCCAGCATTTT. Translation gives CASSPSTQGHSNQPQHF.

The chain combines TRBV24-1 with TRBJ2-5, with a possible D match to TRBD1 (5 bases). The CDR3 runs to 16 residues. Germline V gene lookup returns CDR1 KGHDR and CDR2 SFDVKD. The V and J ends lost 6 bases and 5 bases respectively, with 21 bases between them. This chain's CDR3 is CATSSTELDTSETQYF. Written as DNA, the CDR3 is TGTGCCACCAGTAGTACGGAATTGGACACAAGTGAGACCCAGTACTTC.

The chain recombines TRBV2 with TRBJ2-3; D remains ambiguous. This CDR3 is 15 amino acids long. The germline V gene encodes CDR1 SNHLY and CDR2 FYNNEI. V was shortened by 7 bases and J by 0 bases, with 14 bases between the two germline ends. Written as DNA, the CDR3 is TGTGCCAGCACCCCTAGAGGAACTAGCACAGATACGCAGTATTTT. As protein: CASTPRGTSTDTQYF.

The V and J genes are TRBV11-1 and TRBJ2-1; TRBD1 is a possible D gene (6 bases). V lost 2 bases to trimming and J lost 16 bases, with 21 bases between them. From germline, CDR1 is SGHAT and CDR2 FQDESV (reference sequence). The CDR3 length is 14 residues. The CDR3 region is CASSLKSSKRGTFF. The DNA for the CDR3 is TGTGCCAGCAGCTTAAAATCCAGTAAGAGAGGGACATTCTTC.

This clone was counted at least ten times. The chain joins TRBV15 to TRBJ2-1, with 7 positions matching TRBD1. After removal of 0 bases from V and 9 bases from J, the junction contained 2 bases not matched to a gene. CDR1 and CDR2 from the germline V gene are LNHNV and YYDKDF (reference sequence). The CDR3 runs to 13 residues. CDR3 sequence (DNA): TGTGCCACCAGCAGAGATGAGGGGGCTGAGCAGTTCTTC. As protein: CATSRDEGAEQFF.

This sequence joins TRBV4-3 and TRBJ2-3, with 10 nucleotides matching TRBD2. CDR3 length equals 19 residues. The germline gives CDR1 LGHNA, CDR2 YSLEER. Losses at the gene ends were 0 bases for V and 0 bases for J; bases not matched to a gene: 9. The CDR3 region has the DNA TGCGCCAGCAGCCAAGAAGGGAGCGGGAGGGCCCGGAGCACAGATACGCAGTATTTT. Translated: CASSQEGSGRARSTDTQYF.

The chain couples TRBV28 to TRBJ1-5; D call uncertain. The CDR3 contains 13 residues. The V end was cut by 11 bases, the J end by 5 bases, with 16 bases between. Per germline, CDR1 MDHEN and CDR2 SYDVKM. CDR3 region: CASGKGSYQPQHF. CDR3 sequence (DNA): TGTGCCTCGGGAAAGGGCAGCTATCAGCCCCAGCATTTT.

This chain links TRBV29-1 with TRBJ1-2; D is possibly TRBD1 (6 bases). Germline V gene sequence: CDR1 SQVTM, CDR2 ANQGSEA. Trimming took off 6 bases at V and 3 bases at J, with 17 bases between the two ends. There are 14 residues in the CDR3. The CDR3 DNA reads as TGCAGCGTGCTACCCCAGGGGCGCGACTATGGCTACACCTTC. Protein sequence: CSVLPQGRDYGYTF.

The CDR3 spells CASRQGVNSEKLFF. CDR3 coding DNA: TGCGCCAGCAGACAGGGGGTGAATAGTGAAAAACTGTTTTTT. This chain connects TRBV5-1 to TRBJ1-4, with 8 bases lining up with TRBD1. The CDR3 covers 14 residues. The J segment lost 7 bases and the V segment lost 5 bases, leaving 7 bases of the junction unmatched. CDR1 is SGHRS, CDR2 YFSETQ, per germline.

The J gene is TRBJ2-3, the V gene TRBV7-2; D is perhaps TRBD2 (6 bases). Trimming cost V 2 bases and J 0 bases, with 15 bases left between them. The germline V gene has CDR1 SGHTA and CDR2 FQGNSA. The CDR3 covers 17 residues. CDR3 loop: CASSLLLAATSTDTQYF. CDR3 DNA sequence: TGTGCCAGCAGCTTATTATTAGCGGCTACTAGCACAGATACGCAGTATTTT.

The chain combines TRBV18 with TRBJ2-1; 7 bases fit TRBD1. CDR3 length: 16 residues. J lost 4 bases, V lost 2 bases, and 8 bases had no gene match. Germline V gene sequence: CDR1 KGHSH, CDR2 LQKENI. The CDR3 nucleotides read TGTGCCAGCTCACCAAATATAGGGGGCGCGTACAATGAGCAGTTCTTC. Protein product: CASSPNIGGAYNEQFF.

In its sample, this clone was seen once. The chain couples TRBV10-3 to TRBJ1-2; 7 bases line up with TRBD1. This CDR3 comprises 14 residues. J was trimmed by 2 bases and V by 3 bases; bases with no gene match: 3. In germline, CDR1 is ENHRY, CDR2 SYGVKD. CDR3: CAISDPTGNYGYTF. As DNA, the CDR3 is TGTGCCATCAGTGACCCGACAGGGAACTATGGCTACACCTTC.

This rearrangement joins TRBV7-9 to TRBJ2-5, with 7 bases fitting TRBD1. The CDR3 extends over 13 amino acids. Trimming cost V 4 bases and J 3 bases; bases outside gene matches: 2. Looked up from germline, CDR1 is SEHNR and CDR2 is FQNEAQ (reference sequence). The CDR3 loop reads CASSSQGKETQYF. The CDR3 nucleotides read TGTGCCAGCAGCTCACAGGGGAAAGAGACCCAGTACTTC.

The rearrangement uses TRBV18 and TRBJ1-4, with no clear D. The ends were cut back, 0 bases at V and 8 bases at J, with 4 bases in the middle. CDR3 length equals 12 residues. Per the germline V gene, CDR1 is KGHSH and CDR2 is LQKENI. CDR3 protein: CASSPPSEKLFF. The CDR3 nucleotides read TGTGCCAGCTCACCACCGTCAGAAAAACTGTTTTTT.

The chain is built from TRBV7-2 and TRBJ2-1, with 8 bases fitting TRBD2. V trimming: 5 bases; J trimming: 6 bases; junction bases outside the gene matches: 15. CDR1 and CDR2 (germline): SGHTA, FQGNSA. This CDR3 comprises 17 residues. DNA of the CDR3: TGTGCCAGCAGCACGAAACCCGCGCGGGGGGTATCCAATGAGCAGTTCTTC. It codes for CASSTKPARGVSNEQFF.

With regard to this clone: Different DNA sequences within this sample yield the same CDR3. CDR3 protein: CASSSLAGGTDTQYF. CDR3 coding DNA: TGTGCCAGCAGTTCACTAGCGGGAGGCACAGATACGCAGTATTTT. The gene calls are TRBV6-5 and TRBJ2-3; 11 positions match TRBD2. With 4 bases clipped from V and 1 base from J, the junction kept 1 base outside the gene matches. The CDR3 consists of 15 residues. CDR1 and CDR2 (germline): MNHEY, SVGAGI.

This rearrangement joins TRBV14 to TRBJ1-2; 7 nucleotides align to TRBD1. The CDR3 runs to 16 residues. The J segment lost 3 bases and the V segment lost 4 bases, leaving 11 bases of the junction unmatched. The germline gives CDR1 SGHDN, CDR2 FVKESK. The CDR3 DNA reads as TGTGCCAGCAGCCCTCGGACAGGAAAGGGAGACTATGGCTACACCTTC. Translated, it gives CASSPRTGKGDYGYTF.

This sequence joins TRBV4-3 and TRBJ1-2, with a tentative D call TRBD1 (6 bases). Trimming pared 0 bases from V and 5 bases from J, leaving 13 bases between. Per germline, CDR1 LGHNA and CDR2 YSLEER. The CDR3 totals 15 residues. The CDR3 DNA sequence: TGCGCCAGCAGCCAAGATTTCAGGGGACCGTATGGCTACACCTTC. This codes for CASSQDFRGPYGYTF.